The subject of this entry is one T cell receptor beta chain. This record belongs to a study of OX40 agonist ivuxolimab in advanced cancers. At the level of the study: In this cohort, patients received ivuxolimab, an agonistic anti-OX40 (CD134) antibody. Therapy given before enrollment (anti-PD-1, anti-PD-L1 or anti-CTLA-4) was allowed, and 40% to 50% had some.

Profiled with immunoSEQ multiplex PCR; TCRdb holds only in-frame clones, not every one. Here the sample spans about 100,000 clones, just over 90% being singletons. This CDR3 is 16 amino acids long. CDR1 SGHRS and CDR2 YFSETQ come from the germline V gene. The V and J ends lost 4 bases and 5 bases respectively, with 22 bases between them. The rearrangement links TRBV5-1 to TRBJ2-7, with a weak D call TRBD1 (5 bases). Sequenced material: CD4+ or CD8+ T cells sorted from blood, taken in a trial of the OX40 agonist ivuxolimab. This TCR was sampled from an adult with an advanced solid tumor such as melanoma, head and neck, liver or kidney cancer. The CDR3, as DNA: TGCGCCAGCAGCCCAGCAGGGTCTTCTCCTGTGCACGAGCAGTACTTC. This gives the protein CASSPAGSSPVHEQYF.